The 14 T cell receptor beta chains given below trace back to one sample, sequenced in a study of T cells in Graves' hyperthyroidism and ophthalmopathy. What was amplified from RNA transcripts were TCR beta CDR3 regions. RT-PCR in the first round (using the HTBI primer set) targeted the TCR CDR3. Each CDR3 protein gets one entry after TCRdb re-called the multiplex PCR reads with MiXCR. The table lists over 350,000 distinct CDR3 sequences, roughly 14% of them singletons. Material for sequencing was blood. These receptors originate from a man aged 18 to 29 with Graves' ophthalmopathy.

The chain recombines TRBV12-3 or TRBV12-4 with TRBJ1-5; D possibly corresponds to TRBD1 (5 bases). V lost 7 bases to trimming and J lost 6 bases, with 19 bases between them. The CDR3 length is 15 residues. As DNA, the CDR3 is TGTGCCAGCACCTTTGGGGGAGAGTCTGGTCAGCCCCAGCATTTT. Amino acids: CASTFGGESGQPQHF.

This clonotype was detected only a few times. This sequence joins TRBV5-1 and TRBJ2-5; 8 bases line up with TRBD2. This CDR3 region has 15 residues. J gave up 3 bases and V 0 bases, and 4 bases lay outside the gene matches. Germline V CDR1 and CDR2: SGHRS, YFSETQ. The CDR3 sequence is CASSLAFSGKETQYF. CDR3 sequence (DNA): TGCGCCAGCAGCTTGGCCTTTAGCGGGAAAGAGACCCAGTACTTC.

This clonotype was seen many times. The chain links TRBV10-2 to TRBJ1-1; perhaps TRBD1 as D (5 bases). CDR3 length: 13 residues. V was trimmed by 7 bases and J by 0 bases, leaving 9 bases between them. CDR1 WSHSY and CDR2 SAAADI come from the germline V gene. The CDR3, as DNA: TGCGCCAGCATCCGGACACTGAACACTGAAGCTTTCTTT. Encoded protein: CASIRTLNTEAFF.

Ten or more counts support this clonotype. The genes are TRBV27 and TRBJ2-5; TRBD2 agrees at 7 bases. This CDR3 spans 15 amino acids. CDR1 MNHEY and CDR2 SMNVEV come from the germline V gene (reference sequence). V gave up 5 bases and J gave up 5 bases; unmatched junction bases: 11. The CDR3 DNA follows: TGTGCCAGCAGTCCCGGGACTATCTTCCATGAGACCCAGTACTTC. The encoded protein is CASSPGTIFHETQYF.

In its sample, this clonotype was seen a few times. The chain has TRBV12-3 or TRBV12-4 and TRBJ1-1; 7 bases are shared with TRBD1. The CDR3 is 13 amino acids. V shed 7 bases, J shed 2 bases, and the junction held 4 bases outside the gene matches. The CDR3 DNA reads TGTGCCAGCAACCAGGGGGGAAACACTGAAGCTTTCTTT. Amino acids: CASNQGGNTEAFF.

The CDR3: CSAMGGVETQYF. DNA for the CDR3: TGCAGTGCCATGGGGGGGGTAGAGACCCAGTACTTC. V and J are TRBV29-1 and TRBJ2-5; 7 nucleotides match TRBD2. The V gene's germline CDR1 is SQVTM and CDR2 ANQGSEA. This CDR3 region has 12 residues.

The chain links TRBV19 to TRBJ1-2; no firm D call. Germline V CDR1 and CDR2: LNHDA, SQIVND (reference sequence). V lost 9 bases, J lost 3 bases, and 11 bases lay in between. The CDR3 consists of 12 residues. CDR3 nucleotide sequence: TGTGCCAGCATCGACACTTACTATGGCTACACCTTC. It encodes CASIDTYYGYTF. Full variable domain (missing parts from reference TRBV19 and TRBJ1-2): DGGITQSPKYLFRKEGQNVTLSCEQNLNHDAMYWYRQDPGQGLRLIYYSQIVNDFQKGDIAEGYSVSREKKESFPLTVTSAQKNPTAFYLCASIDTYYGYTFGSGTRLTVV.

A note on this clonotype: A much bigger clone sits one base away, suggesting this may be a read error. The chain couples TRBV7-2 to TRBJ2-1; a weak D match, TRBD2 (6 bases). The CDR3 consists of 16 residues. In germline, CDR1 is SGHTA, CDR2 FQGNSA. This CDR3 is CAGSLGRQARGNEQFF. CDR3 DNA sequence: TGTGCCGGCAGCTTAGGGAGGCAGGCGAGGGGCAATGAGCAGTTCTTC.

The chain is built from TRBV5-1 and TRBJ2-7, with TRBD1 identical over 7 bases. CDR1 and CDR2 (germline): SGHRS, YFSETQ. The V and J ends lost 3 bases and 3 bases, in that order; junction bases with no gene match: 3. The CDR3 length is 13 residues. This CDR3 is CASSSTGFYEQYF. For the CDR3, the DNA is TGCGCCAGCAGCTCGACAGGGTTCTACGAGCAGTACTTC.

This clonotype was recorded many times. The chain is built from TRBV3-1 and TRBJ2-7, with TRBD1 matching 9 bases. The germline gives CDR1 LGHDT, CDR2 YNNKEL (reference sequence). The V and J ends lost 0 bases and 2 bases, in that order; junction bases with no gene match: 8. The CDR3 consists of 17 residues. CDR3: CASSQDYPGTGPYEQYF. CDR3 sequence (DNA): TGTGCCAGCAGCCAAGATTATCCAGGGACAGGGCCCTACGAGCAGTACTTC.

There are many counts of this clonotype. The J gene is TRBJ1-5, the V gene TRBV3-1; TRBD1 matches 10 bases. The germline CDR1 and CDR2 sequences are LGHDT and YNNKEL (reference sequence). This CDR3 comprises 16 residues. The V gene end was trimmed by 7 bases and the J gene end by 2 bases; junction bases not matched to a gene: 8. The CDR3 nucleotides are TGTGCCAGCACCCCGGACAGGGGGGTTGGCAATCAGCCCCAGCATTTT. Its protein product is CASTPDRGVGNQPQHF. Drawing the rest from reference TRBV3-1 and TRBJ1-5, the complete variable domain is DTAVSQTPKYLVTQMGNDKSIKCEQNLGHDTMYWYKQDSKKFLKIMFSYNNKELIINETVPNRFSPKSPDKAHLNLHINSLELGDSAVYFCASTPDRGVGNQPQHFGDGTRLSIL.

The gene calls are TRBV30 and TRBJ1-2; TRBD1 matches 7 bases. In germline, CDR1 is GTSNPN, CDR2 SVGIG (reference sequence). V was pared by 5 bases and J by 2 bases, with 11 bases of the junction left unmatched. This CDR3 region has 15 residues. CDR3 region: CAWGPGTVTNYGYTF. The CDR3 DNA reads as TGTGCCTGGGGACCGGGGACAGTTACCAACTATGGCTACACCTTC.

The sample holds many counts of this clonotype. This sequence joins TRBV24-1 and TRBJ2-5, with 8 bases that match TRBD1. This CDR3 has 17 residues. V shed 5 bases, J shed 4 bases, and the junction held 14 bases outside the gene matches. Germline CDR1 reads KGHDR; CDR2 reads SFDVKD. The CDR3 is CATSGGRQGTARETQYF. CDR3 nucleotide sequence: TGTGCCACCAGTGGCGGACGACAGGGGACGGCAAGAGAGACCCAGTACTTC.

This clonotype was detected many times. The chain has TRBV12-3 or TRBV12-4 and TRBJ2-2, with 10 bases fitting TRBD2. This CDR3 region has 15 residues. V was clipped by 5 bases and J by 6 bases; unmatched bases: 6. Here the CDR3 DNA reads TGTGCCAGCAGTCCCCAAGCGGGAGGGCCCGGGGAGCTGTTTTTT. Translated: CASSPQAGGPGELFF.